This T cell receptor beta chain stems from a study of response to subunit inactivated influenza vaccine. The sample holds a few counts of this clonotype. TCRdb re-derived calls from the RT-PCR reads in MiXCR, one entry per CDR3 protein. The sample consists of 150,000 to 200,000 distinct CDR3 sequences, about 12% of them appearing once. A further study also used this sample, focusing on T cells expressing NK-cell markers. That source adds: UMIs were included in TCR beta cDNA generated by 5'RACE template switching. NKG2C+ dominant clonotypes from over 5 donors made up about 1.0-7.5% of CD8+ T cells. Unclear, still, was the HCMV specificity of the expanded NKG2C+ T cell clones.

The sample was CD8+ T cells sorted from PBMCs, taken about 11 days after vaccination. This clonotype was obtained from a man aged 50-60 years who received an inactivated influenza vaccine.

The CDR3 sequence: CSWLGNTGELFF. Written as DNA, the CDR3 is TGCAGCTGGTTGGGGAACACCGGGGAGCTGTTTTTT. V usage is TRBV29-1 and J usage is TRBJ2-2; no reliable D call. The germline V gene has CDR1 SQVTM and CDR2 ANQGSEA. Between the trimmed V and J ends, which lost 8 bases and 1 base, there was a span of 8 bases. The CDR3 runs to 12 residues.